Only a few counts were recorded for the clone carrying this TCR beta chain. These data originate in a study of cytomegalovirus exposure and HLA in healthy donors. PCR employed 60 Vbeta and 13 Jbeta primers. Clones were sequenced by immunoSEQ multiplex PCR, and TCRdb holds only the in-frame ones, with some missing. The data show approximately 150,000 clones, with 64% seen just once and less than 3.5% held by the top ten. The length of the CDR3 is 13 residues. Germline V gives CDR1 WNHNN, CDR2 SYGVQD (reference sequence). V was trimmed by 2 bases and J by 3 bases, leaving 8 bases between them. The chain couples TRBV10-1 to TRBJ2-7; a weak D match, TRBD2 (5 bases). The TCR comes from a woman in her twenties or thirties in good health and CMV-seropositive. The sequenced sample consisted of PBMCs. CDR3 in DNA: TGCGCCAGCAGTGAGGGACTGGTCTACGAGCAGTACTTC. Amino acids: CASSEGLVYEQYF.